The clone carrying this T cell receptor beta chain was counted only a few times. Its antigen is unidentified. Through a sample-barcoded 5' primer and a J-beta primer mix, a second PCR was run for about 6 to 12 cycles. A single record per CDR3 protein comes from TCRdb applying MiXCR to the 5' RACE reads. The data contain some 1.8 million distinct CDR3 sequences, about 39% of them singletons. This record belongs to a study of blood T cells in healthy people across ages. General study findings and limits: Both naive CD4+ cell counts and diversity were greater in long-lived donors than in aged donors.

V lost 3 bases, J lost 7 bases, and 13 bases lay in between. The CDR3 runs to 13 residues. Germline V lookup: CDR1 DFQATT, CDR2 SNEGSKA (reference sequence). Each donor supplied 7.5 to 10 milliliters of peripheral blood. This clonotype was obtained from a human donor in good health. V usage is TRBV20-1 and J usage is TRBJ1-5, with TRBD1 as a possible D gene (5 bases). What was sequenced was blood. As DNA, the CDR3 is TGCAGTGCTAGCTCGGAATGGGGCCAGCCCCAGCATTTT. Translated, it gives CSASSEWGQPQHF.